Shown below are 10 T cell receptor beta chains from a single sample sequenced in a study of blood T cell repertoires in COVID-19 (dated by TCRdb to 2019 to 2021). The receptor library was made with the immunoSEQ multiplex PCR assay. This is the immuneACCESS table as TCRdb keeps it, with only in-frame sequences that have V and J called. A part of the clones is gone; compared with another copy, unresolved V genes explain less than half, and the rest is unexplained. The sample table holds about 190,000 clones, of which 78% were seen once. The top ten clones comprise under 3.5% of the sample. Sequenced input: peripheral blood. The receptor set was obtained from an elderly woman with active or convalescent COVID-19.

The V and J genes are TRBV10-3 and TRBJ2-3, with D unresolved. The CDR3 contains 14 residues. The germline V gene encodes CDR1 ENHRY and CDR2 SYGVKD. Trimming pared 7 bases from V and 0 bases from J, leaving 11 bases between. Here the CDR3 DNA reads TGTGCCATCACCTCCCGTCAGAGCACAGATACGCAGTATTTT. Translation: CAITSRQSTDTQYF.

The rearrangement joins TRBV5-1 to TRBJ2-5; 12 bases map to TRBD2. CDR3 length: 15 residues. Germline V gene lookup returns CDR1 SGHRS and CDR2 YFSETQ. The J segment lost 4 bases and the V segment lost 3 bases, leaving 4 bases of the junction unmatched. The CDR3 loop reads CASSSSGGAVETQYF. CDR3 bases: TGCGCCAGCAGCTCTAGCGGGGGGGCCGTAGAGACCCAGTACTTC. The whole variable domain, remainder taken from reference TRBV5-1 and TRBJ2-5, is KAGVTQTPRYLIKTRGQQVTLSCSPISGHRSVSWYQQTPGQGLQFLFEYFSETQRNKGNFPGRFSGRQFSNSRSEMNVSTLELGDSALYLCASSSSGGAVETQYFGPGTRLLVL.

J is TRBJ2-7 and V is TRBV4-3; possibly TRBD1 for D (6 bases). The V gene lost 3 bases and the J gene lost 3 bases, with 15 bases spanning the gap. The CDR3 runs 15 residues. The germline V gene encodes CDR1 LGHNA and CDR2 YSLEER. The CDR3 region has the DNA TGCGCCAGCAGCCAGAACAGGGACCCCTACTACGAGCAGTACTTC. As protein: CASSQNRDPYYEQYF.

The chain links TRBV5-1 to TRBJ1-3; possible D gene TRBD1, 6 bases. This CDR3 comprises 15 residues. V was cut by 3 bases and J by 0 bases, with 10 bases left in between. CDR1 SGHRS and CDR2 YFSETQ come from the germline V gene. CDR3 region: CASSYQQGSGNTIYF. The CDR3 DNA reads TGCGCCAGCAGCTACCAACAGGGCTCTGGAAACACCATATATTTT.

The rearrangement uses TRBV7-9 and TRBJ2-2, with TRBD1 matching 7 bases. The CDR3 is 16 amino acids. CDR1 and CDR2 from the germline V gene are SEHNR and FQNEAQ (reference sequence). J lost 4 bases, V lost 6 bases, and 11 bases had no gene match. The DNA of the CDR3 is TGTGCCAGCAGAAGTACAGGGGAGAGGCCCACCGGGGAGCTGTTTTTT. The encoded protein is CASRSTGERPTGELFF.

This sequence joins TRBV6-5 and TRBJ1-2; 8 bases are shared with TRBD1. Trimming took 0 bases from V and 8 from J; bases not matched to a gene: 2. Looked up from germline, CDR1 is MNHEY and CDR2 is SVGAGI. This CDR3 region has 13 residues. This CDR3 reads CASSYSRQGGYTF. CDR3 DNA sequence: TGTGCCAGCAGTTACTCGAGACAGGGGGGCTACACCTTC.

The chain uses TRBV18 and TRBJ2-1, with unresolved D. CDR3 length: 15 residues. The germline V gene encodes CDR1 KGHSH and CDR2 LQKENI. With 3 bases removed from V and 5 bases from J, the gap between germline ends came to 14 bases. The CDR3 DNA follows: TGTGCCAGCTCACCTGGCGTGCCCGGAGACAATGAGCAGTTCTTC. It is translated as CASSPGVPGDNEQFF.

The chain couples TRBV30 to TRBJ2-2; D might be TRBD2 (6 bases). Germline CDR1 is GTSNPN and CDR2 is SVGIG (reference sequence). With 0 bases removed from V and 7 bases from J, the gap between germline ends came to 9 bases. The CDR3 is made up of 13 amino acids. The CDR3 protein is CAWSVGLNGELFF. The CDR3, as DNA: TGTGCCTGGAGTGTGGGACTTAACGGGGAGCTGTTTTTT.

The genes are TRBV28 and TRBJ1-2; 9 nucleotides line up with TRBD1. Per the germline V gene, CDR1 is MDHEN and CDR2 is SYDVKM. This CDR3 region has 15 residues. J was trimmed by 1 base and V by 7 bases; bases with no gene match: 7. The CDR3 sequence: CASTWTGVGNYGYTF. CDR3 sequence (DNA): TGTGCCAGCACTTGGACAGGGGTTGGTAACTATGGCTACACCTTC.

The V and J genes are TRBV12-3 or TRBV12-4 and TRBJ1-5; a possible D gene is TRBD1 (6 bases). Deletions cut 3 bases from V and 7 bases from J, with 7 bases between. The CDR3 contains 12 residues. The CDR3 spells CASSFRGQPQHF. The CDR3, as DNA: TGTGCCAGCAGTTTCAGGGGACAGCCCCAGCATTTT.